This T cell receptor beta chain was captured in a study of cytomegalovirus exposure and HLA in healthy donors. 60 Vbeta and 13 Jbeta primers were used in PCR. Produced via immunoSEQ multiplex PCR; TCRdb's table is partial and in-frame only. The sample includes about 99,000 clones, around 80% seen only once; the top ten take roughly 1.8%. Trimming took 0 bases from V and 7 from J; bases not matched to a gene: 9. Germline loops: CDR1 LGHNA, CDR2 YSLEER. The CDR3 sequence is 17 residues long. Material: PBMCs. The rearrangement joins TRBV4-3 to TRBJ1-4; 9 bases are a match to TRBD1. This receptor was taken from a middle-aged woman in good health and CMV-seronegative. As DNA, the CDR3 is TGCGCCAGCAGCCAAGACGTCCTGGACAGGGGTGGTGAAAAACTGTTTTTT. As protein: CASSQDVLDRGGEKLFF.